Here is one T cell receptor (beta chain) with its context. This sample stems from a study of blood T cell repertoires in COVID-19. Only in-frame clones appear in the TCRdb table, and some are missing; sequencing was by immunoSEQ multiplex PCR. The repertoire has about 260,000 clones, over 70% of them found once; the top ten carry around 3.2%. Per germline, CDR1 KGHDR and CDR2 SFDVKD. Trimming cost V 7 bases and J 0 bases, with 12 bases left between them. CDR3 size: 15 residues. The chain has TRBV24-1 and TRBJ2-1; D is unresolved. The sequencing sample was made of PBMCs or T cells enriched from blood (not recorded which). This TCR was sampled from a woman between 35 and 50 years old who had been exposed to COVID-19. CDR3 in amino acids: CATSPDGASYNEQFF. CDR3 coding DNA: TGTGCCACCAGCCCCGATGGAGCCTCCTACAATGAGCAGTTCTTC.